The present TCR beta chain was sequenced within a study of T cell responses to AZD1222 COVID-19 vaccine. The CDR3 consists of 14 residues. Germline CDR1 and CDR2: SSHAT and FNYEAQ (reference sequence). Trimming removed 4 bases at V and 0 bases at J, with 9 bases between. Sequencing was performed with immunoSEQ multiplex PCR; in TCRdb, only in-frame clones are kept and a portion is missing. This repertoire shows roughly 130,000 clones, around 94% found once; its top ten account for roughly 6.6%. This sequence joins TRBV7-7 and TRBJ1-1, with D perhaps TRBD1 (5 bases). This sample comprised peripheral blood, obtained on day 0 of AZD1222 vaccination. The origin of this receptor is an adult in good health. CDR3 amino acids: CASSYDSMNTEAFF. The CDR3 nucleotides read TGTGCCAGCAGCTACGACAGCATGAACACTGAAGCTTTCTTT.